This entry lists 11 T cell receptor beta chains sequenced from one sample in a study of cytomegalovirus exposure and HLA in healthy donors. PCR was performed using 60 Vbeta and 13 Jbeta primers. The repertoire was sequenced with immunoSEQ multiplex PCR; TCRdb's copy has only in-frame clones and lacks some. Found here are around 88,000 clones, about 74% of them singletons; the top ten hold less than 2%. Sequencing input: PBMCs. The receptors here all came from a male donor in good health and CMV-seronegative.

This clone was counted a single time. The CDR3 DNA reads as TGTGCCAGCTCACTCGCCGACAGCTCTGGGGCCAACGTCCTGACTTTC. It codes for CASSLADSSGANVLTF. The chain employs TRBV18 and TRBJ2-6, with D tentatively TRBD1 (5 bases). Trimming removed 4 bases at V and 0 bases at J, with 10 bases between. The germline gives CDR1 KGHSH, CDR2 LQKENI. The CDR3 contains 16 residues.

Here the CDR3 DNA reads TGTGCCAGCAGCCATTATACGACAGGGGCGGGCTACACCTTC. Protein: CASSHYTTGAGYTF. The chain combines TRBV11-2 with TRBJ1-2; 8 bases agree with TRBD1. This CDR3 is 14 amino acids long. Unmatched junction bases numbered 10, after V lost 5 bases and J lost 8 bases. Germline CDR1 and CDR2: SGHAT and FQNNGV.

There are a few counts of this clone. The V gene is TRBV21-1, the J gene TRBJ2-4; the DNA was not compared with TRBD2, the D call given in the table. TRBV21-1 is listed as a pseudogene. The CDR3 length is 13 residues. The CDR3 DNA follows: TGTGCCAGCACCGTATTAGCCAAAAACATTCAGTACTTC. It translates to CASTVLAKNIQYF.

The J gene is TRBJ1-2, the V gene TRBV7-2, with TRBD1 matching 8 bases. V gave up 3 bases and J gave up 3 bases; unmatched junction bases: 6. Per germline, CDR1 SGHTA and CDR2 FQGNSA. The CDR3 covers 15 residues. CDR3 region: CASSLQDRAYYGYTF. In nucleotides, the CDR3 is TGTGCCAGCAGCTTGCAGGACAGGGCTTACTATGGCTACACCTTC.

There are a few counts of this clone. The chain has TRBV5-6 and TRBJ1-3; D unclear. CDR3 length: 14 residues. Looked up from germline, CDR1 is SGHDT and CDR2 is YYEEEE. V dropped 2 bases and J dropped 1 base, with 7 bases sitting between them. The CDR3 here is CASSFVQSGNTIYF. The CDR3 coding sequence is TGTGCCAGCAGCTTCGTGCAGTCTGGAAACACCATATATTTT.

The CDR3 DNA follows: TGTGCCAGTAGTATACTGGACAGGGGGACTGAAGCTTTCTTT. Amino acids: CASSILDRGTEAFF. The rearrangement links TRBV19 to TRBJ1-1; the match to TRBD1 covers 10 bases. J was trimmed by 5 bases and V by 2 bases; bases with no gene match: 2. The CDR3 loop spans 14 amino acids. CDR1 and CDR2 from the germline V gene are LNHDA and SQIVND (reference sequence).

The CDR3 DNA reads TGCGCCAGCAGTCCCGGGACAGGGGGAGGTCAGCCCCAGCATTTT. Translated, it gives CASSPGTGGGQPQHF. V usage is TRBV10-2 and J usage is TRBJ1-5; 11 bases agree with TRBD1. After removal of 5 bases from V and 6 bases from J, the junction contained 6 bases not matched to a gene. CDR1 WSHSY and CDR2 SAAADI come from the germline V gene. CDR3 length: 15 amino acids.

The CDR3 protein is CASGLNSGNTIYF. The CDR3, as DNA: TGTGCCAGCGGGCTTAACTCTGGAAACACCATATATTTT. The chain couples TRBV7-2 to TRBJ1-3, with D hard to call. The CDR3 runs 13 residues. The germline V gene has CDR1 SGHTA and CDR2 FQGNSA. V shed 8 bases and J shed 0 bases, with 8 bases lying between them.

The rearrangement joins TRBV6-5 to TRBJ1-4; D uncertain. The CDR3 loop spans 12 amino acids. The germline V and J ends were trimmed by 10 bases and 8 bases, with 14 bases remaining between them. CDR1 and CDR2 (germline): MNHEY, SVGAGI. The CDR3 reads CATGEGEEKLFF. Written as DNA, the CDR3 is TGTGCCACCGGGGAGGGAGAGGAAAAACTGTTTTTT.

The chain recombines TRBV27 with TRBJ2-4, with D possibly TRBD1 on 6 matching bases. CDR1 is MNHEY, CDR2 SMNVEV, per germline (reference sequence). The CDR3 spans 15 residues. V was cut by 4 bases and J by 8 bases, with 18 bases left in between. CDR3 nucleotides: TGTGCCAGCAGTTCCTCGAGGGGGATATCGGACATTCAGTACTTC. The encoded protein is CASSSSRGISDIQYF.

The CDR3 region is CASSEFRKGQSNTEAFF. The CDR3 DNA is TGTGCCAGCAGTGAATTTAGGAAAGGACAGTCCAACACTGAAGCTTTCTTT. The V and J genes are TRBV25-1 and TRBJ1-1; possible D gene TRBD1, 6 bases. V lost 1 base to trimming and J lost 2 bases, with 17 bases between them. CDR1 and CDR2 from the germline V gene are MGHDK and SYGVNS. This CDR3 contains 17 residues. Full variable domain (outside the CDR3, taken from reference TRBV25-1 and TRBJ1-1): EADIYQTPRYLVIGTGKKITLECSQTMGHDKMYWYQQDPGMELHLIHYSYGVNSTEKGDLSSESTVSRIRTEHFPLTLESARPSHTSQYLCASSEFRKGQSNTEAFFGQGTRLTVV.